A single sample gave rise to the 30 T cell receptor beta chains below, sequenced in a study of regulatory and conventional T cells in RAG deficiency. Profiled with immunoSEQ multiplex PCR; TCRdb holds only in-frame clones, not every one. There are 5,500 to 8,500 clones in the sample; roughly four fifths occur only once, and 10% to 15% lies in the top ten. The same sample was also used in a study of regulatory T cells. This second study says: Amplification used 52 TRBV primers and 13 TRBJ primers.

Sequenced sample: CD8+ T cells sorted from blood. The receptors were gathered from a human donor in good health.

The chain combines TRBV11-2 with TRBJ1-6, with TRBD1 as a possible D gene (6 bases). This CDR3 is 18 amino acids long. V was cut by 2 bases and J by 0 bases, with 14 bases left in between. Germline values: CDR1 SGHAT, CDR2 FQNNGV. CDR3: CASSLITGQSSYNSPLHF. The CDR3 region has the DNA TGTGCCAGCAGCTTAATAACTGGACAGAGCTCCTATAATTCACCCCTCCACTTT.

The V and J genes are TRBV12-5 and TRBJ2-7; D gene unclear. V was shortened by 5 bases and J by 7 bases, with 6 bases between the two germline ends. This CDR3 spans 10 amino acids. CDR1 LGHNT and CDR2 FRNRAP come from the germline V gene. The CDR3 loop reads CASGIGEQYF. The CDR3 coding sequence is TGTGCTAGTGGTATCGGAGAGCAGTACTTC.

Worth noting for this clone: The junction departs from the called germline gene at one end, perhaps through a read error. V and J are TRBV7-6 and TRBJ2-7; TRBD2 is a possible D gene (5 bases). The germline gives CDR1 SGHVS, CDR2 FNYEAQ. The CDR3 extends over 15 amino acids. The CDR3 region is CASSLDLGGVDFMDF. The CDR3, as DNA: TGTGCCAGCAGCTTAGATCTCGGAGGAGTGGACTTCATGGACTTC. The full variable domain, rest sourced from reference TRBV7-6 and TRBJ2-7, is GAGVSQSPRYKVTKRGQDVALRCDPISGHVSLYWYRQALGQGPEFLTYFNYEAQQDKSGLPNDRFSAERPEGSISTLTIQRTEQRDSAMYRCASSLDLGGVDFMDFGPGTRLTVT.

The J gene is TRBJ2-3, the V gene TRBV6-1, with TRBD2 matching 10 bases. This CDR3 is built from 15 residues. V lost 2 bases, J lost 4 bases, and 3 bases stayed unmatched. Germline CDR1 is MNHNS and CDR2 is SASEGT. The CDR3 DNA sequence: TGTGCCAGCAGTGAATTTAGCGGGGGGCCAGATACGCAGTATTTT. Translating it yields CASSEFSGGPDTQYF.

The rearrangement links TRBV11-2 to TRBJ1-1; D call uncertain. The CDR3 runs 14 residues. Looked up from germline, CDR1 is SGHAT and CDR2 is FQNNGV. The germline V and J ends were trimmed by 6 bases and 0 bases, with 11 bases remaining between them. The DNA for the CDR3 is TGTGCCAGCAGTTTCTCCCCCCTGAACACTGAAGCTTTCTTT. Its translation is CASSFSPLNTEAFF.

This clone showed up just once. CDR3 region: CAWRQSSYNEQFF. CDR3 bases: TGTGCCTGGCGCCAGAGCTCCTACAATGAGCAGTTCTTC. The chain uses TRBV30 and TRBJ2-1; D gene ambiguous. The V and J ends lost 5 bases and 0 bases respectively, with 8 bases between them. CDR3 length: 13 residues. CDR1 is GTSNPN and CDR2 is SVGIG in the germline V gene (reference sequence).

The genes are TRBV13 and TRBJ1-2; weak D call: TRBD1 (5 bases). There are 15 residues in the CDR3. CDR1 is PRHDT, CDR2 FYEKMQ, per germline (reference sequence). V was shortened by 4 bases and J by 13 bases, with 25 bases between the two germline ends. The CDR3, as DNA: TGTGCCAGCAGCTCGGCGGACACTCCCCCAGAGCAGATCACCTTC. Translating it yields CASSSADTPPEQITF.

The rearrangement links TRBV6-4 to TRBJ2-3, with 10 bases fitting TRBD2. The CDR3 is 17 amino acids. Looked up from germline, CDR1 is MRHNA and CDR2 is SNTAGT. J was trimmed by 4 bases and V by 0 bases; bases with no gene match: 7. The CDR3 region has the DNA TGTGCCAGCAGTGACTCGGGGCTAGCGGGGGTCCCAGATACGCAGTATTTT. Its protein product is CASSDSGLAGVPDTQYF.

This CDR3 reads CASRDTGNYGYTF. CDR3 DNA sequence: TGTGCCAGCAGGGACACAGGGAACTATGGCTACACCTTC. The gene calls are TRBV6-1 and TRBJ1-2; TRBD1 might be the D (6 bases). The CDR3 sequence is 13 residues long. Germline CDR1 and CDR2: MNHNS and SASEGT. V was clipped by 6 bases and J by 2 bases, with 10 bases between them.

CDR3 nucleotides: TGTGCCAGCAGCTCTGAAGGGAGCTCTAATTCACCCCTCCACTTT. It is translated as CASSSEGSSNSPLHF. The gene calls are TRBV9 and TRBJ1-6, with D unresolved. The length of the CDR3 is 15 residues. Per germline, CDR1 SGDLS and CDR2 YYNGEE. The germline V and J ends were trimmed by 4 bases and 6 bases, with 14 bases remaining between them.

This chain uses TRBV21-1 with TRBJ2-7; TRBD2, the table's D call, was not compared with the DNA. TRBV21-1 is a pseudogene. The CDR3 contains 17 residues. The CDR3 DNA reads TGTGCCAGCAGCAAAGGAGGGCCGGGCCGGGAGACCTACGAGCAGTACTTC. Translated: CASSKGGPGRETYEQYF.

The rearrangement links TRBV6-5 to TRBJ1-4; D may be TRBD1 (6 bases). The CDR3 spans 14 residues. Trimming left V 6 bases short and J 0 bases short, with 8 bases between. Germline-derived CDR1 and CDR2 are MNHEY and SVGAGI. In nucleotides, the CDR3 is TGTGCCAGCAGACAGGGCGCAACTAATGAAAAACTGTTTTTT. Its translation is CASRQGATNEKLFF.

The rearrangement joins TRBV5-6 to TRBJ2-1; 10 bases line up with TRBD2. This CDR3 comprises 19 residues. V gave up 0 bases and J gave up 5 bases; unmatched junction bases: 14. The germline V gene encodes CDR1 SGHDT and CDR2 YYEEEE. CDR3 loop: CASSLGPSGGVIRHNEQFF. The CDR3 nucleotides read TGTGCCAGCAGCTTGGGCCCAAGCGGGGGGGTTATCCGACACAATGAGCAGTTCTTC. The entire variable domain, with the rest obtained from reference TRBV5-6 and TRBJ2-1, is as follows: DAGVTQSPTHLIKTRGQQVTLRCSPKSGHDTVSWYQQALGQGPQFIFQYYEEEERQRGNFPDRFSGHQFPNYSSELNVNALLLGDSALYLCASSLGPSGGVIRHNEQFFGPGTRLTVL.

This sequence joins TRBV4-2 and TRBJ1-1; D may be TRBD1 (5 bases). Trimming took 0 bases from V and 6 from J, leaving 17 bases between them. This CDR3 has 16 amino acids. Germline assignment: CDR1 LGHNA and CDR2 YNFKEQ. The DNA of the CDR3 is TGTGCCAGCAGCCAAGATTCCCTGGGGGGGGTTCCTGAAGCTTTCTTT. This encodes CASSQDSLGGVPEAFF.

The chain employs TRBV10-3 and TRBJ2-6, with D unresolved. Trimming pared 3 bases from V and 2 bases from J, leaving 5 bases between. This CDR3 is 14 amino acids long. Germline V gives CDR1 ENHRY, CDR2 SYGVKD. CDR3 in DNA: TGTGCCATCAGTGATGGAGCTGGGGCCAACGTCCTGACTTTC. This gives the protein CAISDGAGANVLTF.

V is TRBV7-3 and J is TRBJ1-5, with no clear D. V gave up 5 bases and J gave up 0 bases, with 11 bases separating them. Germline CDR1 reads SGHTA; CDR2 reads FQGTGA. The CDR3 is 15 amino acids. The DNA for the CDR3 is TGTGCCAGCAGCCGCGACATCTATAGCAATCAGCCCCAGCATTTT. Translated, it gives CASSRDIYSNQPQHF.

This clone was picked up one time. The chain joins TRBV5-5 to TRBJ2-5; 10 nucleotides match TRBD1. The germline V gene has CDR1 SGHKS and CDR2 YYEKEE (reference sequence). The J segment lost 3 bases and the V segment lost 3 bases, leaving 5 bases of the junction unmatched. The CDR3 is made up of 15 amino acids. The CDR3, as DNA: TGTGCCAGCAGCTATACCGGGACAGGGGAAGAGACCCAGTACTTC. It is translated as CASSYTGTGEETQYF.

This chain uses TRBV6-1 with TRBJ1-2; D unclear. V shed 2 bases and J shed 4 bases, with 14 bases lying between them. Germline V CDR1 and CDR2: MNHNS, SASEGT. The CDR3 spans 15 residues. CDR3 region: CASSEMGERIYGYTF. CDR3 bases: TGTGCCAGCAGTGAAATGGGAGAGAGAATCTATGGCTACACCTTC.

This clone has only a few counts. CDR3 DNA sequence: TGTGCCAGCAGTTACGACACCGGGACTAGCCGCGAGCAGTACTTC. Translation: CASSYDTGTSREQYF. The genes are TRBV6-5 and TRBJ2-7, with 9 bases matching TRBD2. The trim removed 2 bases at V and 6 bases at J, leaving 8 bases unmatched. The CDR3 has 15 amino acids. Germline loops: CDR1 MNHEY, CDR2 SVGAGI.

The table lists this clone with a few counts. The chain links TRBV13 to TRBJ1-2; 8 bases are shared with TRBD1. Unmatched junction bases numbered 5, after V lost 0 bases and J lost 2 bases. The CDR3 consists of 16 residues. CDR1 and CDR2 from the germline V gene are PRHDT and FYEKMQ (reference sequence). CDR3 sequence: CASSLGRQGRNYGYTF. The CDR3 region has the DNA TGTGCCAGCAGCTTAGGACGACAGGGGCGGAACTATGGCTACACCTTC.

The genes are TRBV6-6 and TRBJ2-7; TRBD1 aligns across 8 bases. Unmatched junction bases numbered 7, after V lost 6 bases and J lost 0 bases. The CDR3 sequence is 15 residues long. Per germline, CDR1 MNHNY and CDR2 SVGAGI (reference sequence). The CDR3 sequence is CASRLGGTGSYEQYF. The CDR3 coding sequence is TGTGCCAGCAGACTAGGAGGGACAGGCTCCTACGAGCAGTACTTC.

The chain links TRBV7-8 to TRBJ2-7, with D perhaps TRBD2 (6 bases). CDR1 and CDR2 (germline): SGHVS, FQNEAQ. Deletions cut 5 bases from V and 3 bases from J, with 11 bases between. This CDR3 spans 13 amino acids. The CDR3 loop is CASSPGLGYEQYF. The CDR3 DNA is TGTGCCAGCAGCCCGGGACTGGGCTACGAGCAGTACTTC.

J is TRBJ2-7 and V is TRBV11-2; D not certain. The CDR3 length is 15 residues. Germline CDR1 and CDR2: SGHAT and FQNNGV. V was trimmed by 0 bases and J by 0 bases, leaving 9 bases between them. CDR3 nucleotides: TGTGCCAGCAGCTTAGAGTCCCACAGCTCCTACGAGCAGTACTTC. The encoded protein is CASSLESHSSYEQYF.

The V and J genes are TRBV2 and TRBJ2-1, with TRBD2 matching over 7 bases. Germline-derived CDR1 and CDR2 are SNHLY and FYNNEI. Trimming took 3 bases from V and 5 from J; bases not matched to a gene: 4. The CDR3 is made up of 14 amino acids. The CDR3 is CASSEGGGDNEQFF. The DNA of the CDR3 is TGTGCCAGCAGTGAGGGCGGGGGTGACAATGAGCAGTTCTTC. Complete variable domain (other parts from reference TRBV2 and TRBJ2-1): EPEVTQTPSHQVTQMGQEVILRCVPISNHLYFYWYRQILGQKVEFLVSFYNNEISEKSEIFDDQFSVERPDGSNFTLKIRSTKLEDSAMYFCASSEGGGDNEQFFGPGTRLTVL.

The V call is TRBV7-3, the J call TRBJ2-3, with TRBD2 matching 8 bases. V lost 4 bases and J lost 3; bases outside the gene matches: 6. The CDR3 is made up of 15 amino acids. Germline assignment: CDR1 SGHTA and CDR2 FQGTGA. For the CDR3, the DNA is TGTGCCAGCAGCTCCAGCGGGGGAGCGACAGATACGCAGTATTTT. It is translated as CASSSSGGATDTQYF.

This chain joins TRBV11-2 and TRBJ1-1; unclear D gene. Looked up from germline, CDR1 is SGHAT and CDR2 is FQNNGV. Trimming took 2 bases from V and 0 from J, leaving 13 bases between them. The CDR3 is 16 residues long. CDR3 sequence (DNA): TGTGCCAGCAGCTTATGGATGCGGGAATTGAACACTGAAGCTTTCTTT. Amino acid sequence: CASSLWMRELNTEAFF.

V usage is TRBV28 and J usage is TRBJ1-5; the match to TRBD1 covers 10 bases. Germline CDR1 and CDR2: MDHEN and SYDVKM. The trim removed 0 bases at V and 1 base at J, leaving 0 bases unmatched. The CDR3 consists of 16 residues. The CDR3 loop reads CASSLWGQGSNQPQHF. CDR3 nucleotides: TGTGCCAGCAGTTTATGGGGACAGGGGAGCAATCAGCCCCAGCATTTT.

The V call is TRBV7-9, the J call TRBJ1-5; D is unresolved. Between the trimmed V and J ends, which lost 1 base and 1 base, there was a span of 5 bases. The CDR3 is 14 residues long. Germline CDR1 and CDR2: SEHNR and FQNEAQ (reference sequence). CDR3 nucleotides: TGTGCCAGCAGCTTAGGGGCGAGCAATCAGCCCCAGCATTTT. Its protein is CASSLGASNQPQHF. Full variable domain (outside the CDR3, taken from reference TRBV7-9 and TRBJ1-5): DTGVSQNPRHKITKRGQNVTFRCDPISEHNRLYWYRQTLGQGPEFLTYFQNEAQLEKSRLLSDRFSAERPKGSFSTLEIQRTEQGDSAMYLCASSLGASNQPQHFGDGTRLSIL.

The chain is built from TRBV5-3 and TRBJ2-3; 10 bases map to TRBD2. TRBV5-3 is an open reading frame, and its role is uncertain. V was clipped by 8 bases and J by 4 bases; unmatched bases: 10. The CDR3 is 15 amino acids. The chain's CDR3 is CASSQEAGGPDTQYF. As DNA, the CDR3 is TGTGCCAGCAGCCAAGAAGCGGGGGGGCCAGATACGCAGTATTTT.

This chain connects TRBV11-2 to TRBJ1-1, with TRBD1 matching 8 bases. After removal of 1 base from V and 0 bases from J, the junction contained 13 bases not matched to a gene. Germline assignment: CDR1 SGHAT and CDR2 FQNNGV. The CDR3 runs to 19 residues. CDR3 sequence (DNA): TGTGCCAGCAGCTTAGTATCGCGTCAGGGGGCTGGCATGAACACTGAAGCTTTCTTT. This gives the protein CASSLVSRQGAGMNTEAFF.